This T cell receptor (beta chain) was sequenced during a study of shared clonotypes between healthy human individuals. Study outcomes and limitations: The study found roughly 5% of naive CD4 clonotypes shared across a handful of donors.

TCRdb keeps only in-frame clones here, not all; method: immunoSEQ multiplex PCR. The sample lists about 1,900,000 clones; approximately 94% were seen once. In regard to this clone: The antigen remains unidentified.

It was CD45RO-negative cells, positively selected for CCR7, that made up naive CD8 cells, with terminally differentiated effector memory CD45RA+ cells excluded. The TCR was taken from a man between 18 and 35 years old in good health. Sequences were obtained from naive CD8+ T cells sorted from blood.

The CDR3 coding sequence is TGTGCCAGCCGAGCTTCAATCAGAGGGTTCACCGGGGAGCTGTTTTTT. Encoded protein: CASRASIRGFTGELFF. The chain couples TRBV7-9 to TRBJ2-2, with D perhaps matching TRBD2 (5 bases). The germline gives CDR1 SEHNR, CDR2 FQNEAQ (reference sequence). Trimming cost V 8 bases and J 4 bases, with 20 bases left between them. This CDR3 has 16 amino acids.